This record covers a single T cell receptor (beta chain). What it recognizes is unknown. The sample originates from a study of OX40 agonist ivuxolimab in advanced cancers. Study as a whole: Dosing consisted of intravenous ivuxolimab at 0.01 to 10 mg/kg every 2 weeks. Having had anti-PD-1, anti-PD-L1 or anti-CTLA-4 therapy before was allowed, and roughly 38% had some. General observations from the study: It was also the case that some nonresponders had low normalized T-cell clonal expansion.

V was pared by 4 bases and J by 2 bases, with 13 bases between. The CDR3 is 15 residues long. Germline assignment: CDR1 SGHTS and CDR2 YDEGEE. Repertoires were generated with immunoSEQ multiplex PCR, while TCRdb's copy carries only in-frame clones and drops some. The table records some 77,000 clones, 85% to 95% of them present only once. The sequences come from CD4+ or CD8+ T cells sorted from blood, collected in a trial of the OX40 agonist ivuxolimab. The TCR comes from an adult with an advanced solid tumor such as melanoma, head and neck, liver or kidney cancer. The rearrangement links TRBV5-8 to TRBJ2-1; D is possibly TRBD2 (7 bases). CDR3 sequence reads: CASSPRGATYNEQFF. Written as DNA, the CDR3 is TGTGCCAGCAGCCCCCGGGGGGCCACCTACAATGAGCAGTTCTTC. Supplemented by reference TRBV5-8 and TRBJ2-1, the full variable domain reads EAGVTQSPTHLIKTRGQQATLRCSPISGHTSVYWYQQALGLGLQFLLWYDEGEERNRGNFPPRFSGRQFPNYSSELNVNALELEDSALYLCASSPRGATYNEQFFGPGTRLTVL.